These T cell receptor beta chains were read from a single sample in a study of post-analysis software for immune sequencing data. TCRdb processed the PCR reads anew with MiXCR; each CDR3 protein has one entry. The table records about 260,000 distinct CDR3 sequences, around 34% of them present only once. The specimen was blood. All receptors come from a girl aged 10-17 years with multiple sclerosis. CDR3s include the opening cysteine and the closing phenylalanine or tryptophan. The D gene is left open where the match is weak. Clone sizes are given selectively: once, few, many, or a class where the clone is expanded.

j_gene: TRBJ1-2; abundance: few; d_gene: -; v_gene: TRBV7-9; CDR3nt: TGTGCCAGCAGCTCCGGGGCCTATGGCTACACCTTC; CDR3aa: CASSSGAYGYTF
j_gene: TRBJ1-5; abundance: -; d_gene: TRBD1; v_gene: TRBV7-9; CDR3nt: TGTGCCAGCAGCACGGGACAGGGGGCTGGTCAGCCCCAGCATTTT; CDR3aa: CASSTGQGAGQPQHF
j_gene: TRBJ1-6; abundance: many; d_gene: -; v_gene: TRBV10-2; CDR3nt: TGCGCCAGCAGCGGCGCAATGAATTCACCCCTCCACTTT; CDR3aa: CASSGAMNSPLHF
j_gene: TRBJ2-1; abundance: few; d_gene: -; v_gene: TRBV6-5; CDR3nt: TGTGCCAGCAGCATGGTAGGGGTTTCTGTAGGGAATGAGCAGTTCTTC; CDR3aa: CASSMVGVSVGNEQFF
j_gene: TRBJ2-2; abundance: few; d_gene: TRBD1; v_gene: TRBV5-1; CDR3nt: TGCGCCAGCAGCACCGGACAGGTGGCGGGCGGGGAGCTGTTTTTT; CDR3aa: CASSTGQVAGGELFF
j_gene: TRBJ2-5; abundance: -; d_gene: TRBD2; v_gene: TRBV20-1; CDR3nt: TGCAGTGCTAGGCCCACTAGCGGGAGGTGGGAGACCCAGTACTTC; CDR3aa: CSARPTSGRWETQYF
j_gene: TRBJ1-5; abundance: many; d_gene: TRBD1; v_gene: TRBV27; CDR3nt: TGTGCCAGCAGACAGGGGGCCTTAGGCAATCAGCCCCAGCATTTT; CDR3aa: CASRQGALGNQPQHF
j_gene: TRBJ2-7; abundance: many; d_gene: -; v_gene: TRBV3-1; CDR3nt: TGTGCCAGCAGCCAAGATGGAAACCACTACGAGCAGTACTTC; CDR3aa: CASSQDGNHYEQYF
j_gene: TRBJ1-2; abundance: -; d_gene: -; v_gene: TRBV6-5; CDR3nt: TGTGCCAGCAGTTACGCGGCAGACTATGGCTACACCTTC; CDR3aa: CASSYAADYGYTF
j_gene: TRBJ2-7; abundance: -; d_gene: TRBD1; v_gene: TRBV20-1; CDR3nt: TGCAGTGCCCCTCCCGTGACAGGGGAGTACGAGCAGTACTTC; CDR3aa: CSAPPVTGEYEQYF
j_gene: TRBJ2-3; abundance: few; d_gene: -; v_gene: TRBV15; CDR3nt: TGTGCCACCAGCACGAGGGTTATTAGCACAGATACGCAGTATTTT; CDR3aa: CATSTRVISTDTQYF
j_gene: TRBJ2-3; abundance: -; d_gene: -; v_gene: TRBV20-1; CDR3nt: TGCAGTGCTGGAGATTCATTCGGGGACGGGGGTACGGATACGCAGTATTTT; CDR3aa: CSAGDSFGDGGTDTQYF
j_gene: TRBJ2-5; abundance: many; d_gene: -; v_gene: TRBV7-2; CDR3nt: TGTGCCAGCAGCCCCCAAGTCGGGGCAGGGACCCTGGTGGCCCAGTACTTC; CDR3aa: CASSPQVGAGTLVAQYF
j_gene: TRBJ2-7; abundance: many; d_gene: TRBD2; v_gene: TRBV29-1; CDR3nt: TGCAGCGTTGTAATAGCGGGAACCTACGAGCAGTACTTC; CDR3aa: CSVVIAGTYEQYF
j_gene: TRBJ2-7; abundance: -; d_gene: TRBD1; v_gene: TRBV18; CDR3nt: TGTGCCAGCTCACCCAAGGGACAGCCAACCTCCTACGAGCAGTACTTC; CDR3aa: CASSPKGQPTSYEQYF
j_gene: TRBJ1-1; abundance: many; d_gene: -; v_gene: TRBV29-1; CDR3nt: TGCAGCGTTGAGAGGGGGGAAGCTTTCTTT; CDR3aa: CSVERGEAFF
j_gene: TRBJ1-5; abundance: many; d_gene: -; v_gene: TRBV4-1; CDR3nt: TGCGCCAGCAGCCAAGATAGGGGGTTTCAGCCCCAGCATTTT; CDR3aa: CASSQDRGFQPQHF
j_gene: TRBJ1-1; abundance: -; d_gene: -; v_gene: TRBV5-6; CDR3nt: TGTGCCAGCAGCTTGGCGGGACACGGCATAACTGAAGCTTTCTTT; CDR3aa: CASSLAGHGITEAFF
j_gene: TRBJ2-3; abundance: many; d_gene: TRBD1; v_gene: TRBV19; CDR3nt: TGTGCCAGTGACAGGGGGCGGAGAGATACGCAGTATTTT; CDR3aa: CASDRGRRDTQYF
j_gene: TRBJ1-6; abundance: -; d_gene: TRBD1; v_gene: TRBV3-1; CDR3nt: TGTGCCAGCAGCCAAGTAGGGGGCGGAAGTTCACCCCTCCACTTT; CDR3aa: CASSQVGGGSSPLHF
j_gene: TRBJ2-1; abundance: -; d_gene: -; v_gene: TRBV6-5; CDR3nt: TGTGCCAGCAGTTACTCAGAGGGCGCCACTATCGGGTTCTTC; CDR3aa: CASSYSEGATIGFF
j_gene: TRBJ1-1; abundance: many; d_gene: -; v_gene: TRBV28; CDR3nt: TGTGCCAGCAGTTTAAAACATACAAGTTGGACAACCAGGGGCACTGAAGCTTTCTTT; CDR3aa: CASSLKHTSWTTRGTEAFF
j_gene: TRBJ2-3; abundance: few; d_gene: TRBD1; v_gene: TRBV5-1; CDR3nt: TGCGCCAGCACCGGGACAGGGGGATGGGATACGCAGTATTTT; CDR3aa: CASTGTGGWDTQYF
j_gene: TRBJ2-3; abundance: many; d_gene: TRBD2; v_gene: TRBV6-6; CDR3nt: TGTGCCAGCACCTTACGCCAGGGAGGGACAGATACGCAGTATTTT; CDR3aa: CASTLRQGGTDTQYF
j_gene: TRBJ2-3; abundance: many; d_gene: TRBD2; v_gene: TRBV20-1; CDR3nt: TGCAGTGCTGACCGCGGGGGGACTAGCAAATCAGATACGCAGTATTTT; CDR3aa: CSADRGGTSKSDTQYF
j_gene: TRBJ2-2; abundance: few; d_gene: -; v_gene: TRBV7-3; CDR3nt: TGTGCCAGCAGCTTCCTCCGGGACCCGGGGACAGGGGAGCTGTTTTTT; CDR3aa: CASSFLRDPGTGELFF
j_gene: TRBJ1-6; abundance: -; d_gene: -; v_gene: TRBV27; CDR3nt: TGTGCCAGCAGGACCGGGACTAGGAATTCACCCCTCCACTTT; CDR3aa: CASRTGTRNSPLHF
j_gene: TRBJ2-4; abundance: many; d_gene: -; v_gene: TRBV3-1; CDR3nt: TGTGCCAGCAGCCCCCGACTGATAAAAGACATTCAGTACTTC; CDR3aa: CASSPRLIKDIQYF
j_gene: TRBJ1-1; abundance: few; d_gene: -; v_gene: TRBV29-1; CDR3nt: TGCAGCGTTGACAGTGGACAGCTGGACACTGAAGCTTTCTTT; CDR3aa: CSVDSGQLDTEAFF
j_gene: TRBJ2-7; abundance: few; d_gene: -; v_gene: TRBV12-3/TRBV12-4; CDR3nt: TGTGCCCCACCATCTAGGGGGAGGTCGTACGAGCAGTACTTC; CDR3aa: CAPPSRGRSYEQYF
j_gene: TRBJ2-5; abundance: many; d_gene: -; v_gene: TRBV5-1; CDR3nt: TGCGCCAGCAGCTATAACAGAGGCGAGACCCAGTACTTC; CDR3aa: CASSYNRGETQYF
j_gene: TRBJ1-5; abundance: many; d_gene: -; v_gene: TRBV27; CDR3nt: TGTGCCAGCAGTTTAGGGAATAGCAATCAGCCCCAGCATTTT; CDR3aa: CASSLGNSNQPQHF
j_gene: TRBJ2-7; abundance: -; d_gene: -; v_gene: TRBV29-1; CDR3nt: TGCAGCGTTGAAGATAACAGCAAACTCCCCTACGAGCAGTACTTC; CDR3aa: CSVEDNSKLPYEQYF
j_gene: TRBJ1-5; abundance: many; d_gene: TRBD1; v_gene: TRBV3-1; CDR3nt: TGTGCCAGCAGCCAAAGGACAGGGTTCAACAATCAGCCCCAGCATTTT; CDR3aa: CASSQRTGFNNQPQHF
j_gene: TRBJ2-4; abundance: many; d_gene: -; v_gene: TRBV14; CDR3nt: TGTGCCAGCAGCCAAGCGGTTTTCGGCCGCCGAGGAAACATTCAGTACTTC; CDR3aa: CASSQAVFGRRGNIQYF
j_gene: TRBJ2-1; abundance: many; d_gene: -; v_gene: TRBV20-1; CDR3nt: TGCAGTGCTAGAGCTGTTTTGGCCTACAATGAGCAGTTCTTC; CDR3aa: CSARAVLAYNEQFF
j_gene: TRBJ1-1; abundance: once; d_gene: -; v_gene: TRBV7-9; CDR3nt: TGTGCCAGCAGCTTAGTCCCCATGAACACTGAAGCTTTCTTT; CDR3aa: CASSLVPMNTEAFF
j_gene: TRBJ2-1; abundance: many; d_gene: -; v_gene: TRBV29-1; CDR3nt: TGCAGCGTTGAAGGGCGCAATGAGCAGTTCTTC; CDR3aa: CSVEGRNEQFF
j_gene: TRBJ1-2; abundance: many; d_gene: TRBD1; v_gene: TRBV10-3; CDR3nt: TGTGCCATCAGTGAAGACAGGGGTAGAGGCTACACCTTC; CDR3aa: CAISEDRGRGYTF
j_gene: TRBJ2-5; abundance: -; d_gene: -; v_gene: TRBV5-1; CDR3nt: TGCGCCAGCAGCTTGCGAGGTCCTCCGGAGACCCAGTACTTC; CDR3aa: CASSLRGPPETQYF
j_gene: TRBJ2-3; abundance: -; d_gene: -; v_gene: TRBV20-1; CDR3nt: TGCAGTGCTAGAGACCCCACCACAACAGATACGCAGTATTTT; CDR3aa: CSARDPTTTDTQYF
j_gene: TRBJ1-1; abundance: many; d_gene: -; v_gene: TRBV6-1; CDR3nt: TGTGCCAGCAGTTATCCGGACCTTGAAGCTTTCTTT; CDR3aa: CASSYPDLEAFF
j_gene: TRBJ2-5; abundance: many; d_gene: TRBD1; v_gene: TRBV4-1; CDR3nt: TGCGCCAGCAGCCACCTTACAGGGGGCGAGACCCAGTACTTC; CDR3aa: CASSHLTGGETQYF
j_gene: TRBJ1-6; abundance: few; d_gene: TRBD1; v_gene: TRBV18; CDR3nt: TGTGCCAGCTCGGGACAGGGGGATTCACCCCTCCACTTT; CDR3aa: CASSGQGDSPLHF
j_gene: TRBJ2-1; abundance: many; d_gene: -; v_gene: TRBV3-1; CDR3nt: TGTGCCAGCAGCCAAGGAAACGGGCCCCGCCATGAGCAGTTCTTC; CDR3aa: CASSQGNGPRHEQFF
j_gene: TRBJ1-3; abundance: -; d_gene: -; v_gene: TRBV9; CDR3nt: TGTGCCAGCAGCGTGTTAGAGGGAAACACCATATATTTT; CDR3aa: CASSVLEGNTIYF
j_gene: TRBJ2-5; abundance: -; d_gene: -; v_gene: TRBV10-3; CDR3nt: TGTGCCATCAGTGATAGCCCGGCGGAGACCCAGTACTTC; CDR3aa: CAISDSPAETQYF
j_gene: TRBJ1-5; abundance: few; d_gene: -; v_gene: TRBV3-1; CDR3nt: TGTGCCAGCAGCCAAAATAAACCGGAGCCCCAGCATTTT; CDR3aa: CASSQNKPEPQHF
j_gene: TRBJ2-7; abundance: -; d_gene: -; v_gene: TRBV5-1; CDR3nt: TGCGCCAGCAGCTTGGGACAGAGAACCTACGAGCAGTACTTC; CDR3aa: CASSLGQRTYEQYF
j_gene: TRBJ1-4; abundance: few; d_gene: TRBD1; v_gene: TRBV5-1; CDR3nt: TGCGCCAGCAGCCTTTCCGGGACAGGGGAGGAAAAACTGTTTTTT; CDR3aa: CASSLSGTGEEKLFF
j_gene: TRBJ1-2; abundance: many; d_gene: -; v_gene: TRBV11-2; CDR3nt: TGTGCCAGCAGCCCCGCGGCACCCCTAGGCGGCTACACCTTC; CDR3aa: CASSPAAPLGGYTF
j_gene: TRBJ1-1; abundance: few; d_gene: -; v_gene: TRBV7-3; CDR3nt: TGTGCCAGCAGCTTAAGGCGTTCAGAGATACCGAACACTGAAGCTTTCTTT; CDR3aa: CASSLRRSEIPNTEAFF
j_gene: TRBJ1-1; abundance: many; d_gene: -; v_gene: TRBV10-3; CDR3nt: TGTGCCATCAGTGAGTCCCGAGAAAGTGAAGCTTTCTTT; CDR3aa: CAISESRESEAFF
j_gene: TRBJ1-5; abundance: -; d_gene: TRBD1; v_gene: TRBV11-2; CDR3nt: TGTGCCAGCAGCTTGAACAGGGGGAATCAGCCCCAGCATTTT; CDR3aa: CASSLNRGNQPQHF
j_gene: TRBJ2-3; abundance: many; d_gene: TRBD2; v_gene: TRBV29-1; CDR3nt: TGCAGCGTCGCCCTACTAGCGGGGGGGCTGAAAGGCACAGATACGCAGTATTTT; CDR3aa: CSVALLAGGLKGTDTQYF
j_gene: TRBJ2-6; abundance: many; d_gene: -; v_gene: TRBV9; CDR3nt: TGTGCCAGCAGCGTAGATGGGACCGGGGCCAACGTCCTGACTTTC; CDR3aa: CASSVDGTGANVLTF
j_gene: TRBJ2-1; abundance: few; d_gene: TRBD1; v_gene: TRBV29-1; CDR3nt: TGCAGCGTTGATTGGGGGACAGGGCGGAGTGAGCAGTTCTTC; CDR3aa: CSVDWGTGRSEQFF
j_gene: TRBJ2-1; abundance: few; d_gene: -; v_gene: TRBV12-3/TRBV12-4; CDR3nt: TGTGCCAGCAGTTTAGCGCCAGGGGCCGAGTTCTTC; CDR3aa: CASSLAPGAEFF
j_gene: TRBJ1-1; abundance: -; d_gene: -; v_gene: TRBV10-3; CDR3nt: TGTGCCATCAGAACAGGGCGATCCAACACTGAAGCTTTCTTT; CDR3aa: CAIRTGRSNTEAFF